This TCR beta chain is drawn from a study of Graves' ophthalmopathy and Graves' hyperthyroidism. Germline V CDR1 and CDR2: DFQATT, SNEGSKA (reference sequence). The ends were cut back, 3 bases at V and 9 bases at J, with 12 bases in the middle. This CDR3 is 13 amino acids long. Certain patients were not enrolled. These were patients with other autoimmune diseases, uncontrolled infections, pregnancy or lactation. The authors diagnosed from clinical symptoms, serum thyroxine, TRAb, thyroid ultrasound and orbital computed tomography. As the starting material, 9.5 to 10 ml of fresh peripheral blood yielded the PBMCs. Transcripts of RNA were the source for amplifying TCR beta CDR3 regions. Following a first-round RT-PCR that used HTBI primers, a second-round multiplex PCR was carried out. TCRdb re-derived calls from the multiplex PCR reads in MiXCR, one entry per CDR3 protein. This table has about 210,000 distinct CDR3 sequences, roughly 29% appearing once.

This rearrangement joins TRBV20-1 to TRBJ1-6; no clear D gene. This sequence originates from a man in his fifties with Graves' ophthalmopathy. Sequenced sample: peripheral blood. The CDR3 DNA reads as TGCAGTGCTAGTGACGGAAAGGGTTCACCCCTCCACTTT. Amino acid sequence: CSASDGKGSPLHF.